A single sample is the source of the 4 T cell receptor beta chains below, sequenced in a study of blood T cells in healthy people across ages. With a J-beta primer mix and a sample-barcoded 5' primer, a second PCR ran 7 to 11 cycles. TCRdb recomputed calls from the 5' RACE reads with MiXCR, one row per CDR3 protein. The profile shows approximately 1.5 million distinct CDR3 sequences, about 35% of them singletons. Source material: blood. The receptors were sampled from a woman in her 30s in good health.

The table lists this clonotype with many counts. V usage is TRBV25-1 and J usage is TRBJ2-7; 7 bases match TRBD2. CDR1 is MGHDK and CDR2 is SYGVNS in the germline V gene. After removal of 1 base from V and 8 bases from J, the junction contained 14 bases not matched to a gene. The CDR3 is 16 residues long. The CDR3: CASSELLSSGPTQQYF. Here the CDR3 DNA reads TGTGCCAGCAGTGAATTATTGTCTAGCGGCCCTACACAGCAGTACTTC.

The gene calls are TRBV20-1 and TRBJ1-2, with unresolved D. The V gene lost 6 bases and the J gene lost 7 bases, with 18 bases spanning the gap. CDR1 is DFQATT and CDR2 is SNEGSKA in the germline V gene (reference sequence). This CDR3 spans 13 amino acids. The CDR3 region is CSATKRGIAGYTF. The CDR3 DNA is TGCAGTGCCACCAAGCGGGGAATTGCTGGCTACACCTTC.

This chain joins TRBV24-1 and TRBJ1-6, with 7 bases fitting TRBD1. Per germline, CDR1 KGHDR and CDR2 SFDVKD. Trimming cost V 5 bases and J 8 bases; bases outside gene matches: 11. This CDR3 comprises 16 residues. The CDR3 bases are TGTGCCACCAGTGTCCCGCTTCGACAGGGTTATTCACCCCTCCACTTT. Protein: CATSVPLRQGYSPLHF.

The rearrangement joins TRBV7-9 to TRBJ2-1; the D gene is possibly TRBD2 (5 bases). Germline V CDR1 and CDR2: SEHNR, FQNEAQ (reference sequence). Trimming took 1 base from V and 5 from J, leaving 9 bases between them. This CDR3 contains 14 residues. Here the CDR3 DNA reads TGTGCCAGCAGCTTAGGGGAGCAGAACAATGAGCAGTTCTTC. Amino acid sequence: CASSLGEQNNEQFF. Full variable domain (missing parts from reference TRBV7-9 and TRBJ2-1): DTGVSQNPRHKITKRGQNVTFRCDPISEHNRLYWYRQTLGQGPEFLTYFQNEAQLEKSRLLSDRFSAERPKGSFSTLEIQRTEQGDSAMYLCASSLGEQNNEQFFGPGTRLTVL.